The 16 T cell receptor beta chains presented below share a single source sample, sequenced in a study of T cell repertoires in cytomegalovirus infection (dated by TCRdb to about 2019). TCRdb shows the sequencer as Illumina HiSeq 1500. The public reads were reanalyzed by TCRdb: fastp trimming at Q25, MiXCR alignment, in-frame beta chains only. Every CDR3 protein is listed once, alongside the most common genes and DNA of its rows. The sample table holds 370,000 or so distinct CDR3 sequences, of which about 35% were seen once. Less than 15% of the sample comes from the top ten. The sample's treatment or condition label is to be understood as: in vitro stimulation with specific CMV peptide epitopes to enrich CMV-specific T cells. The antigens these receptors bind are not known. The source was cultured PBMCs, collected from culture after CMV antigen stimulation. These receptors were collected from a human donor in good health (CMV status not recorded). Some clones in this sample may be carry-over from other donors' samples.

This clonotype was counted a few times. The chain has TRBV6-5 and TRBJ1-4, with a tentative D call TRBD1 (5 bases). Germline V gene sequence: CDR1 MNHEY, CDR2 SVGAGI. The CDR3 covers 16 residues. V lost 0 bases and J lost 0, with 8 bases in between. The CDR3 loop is CASSYSQGTTNEKLFF. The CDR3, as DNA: TGTGCCAGCAGTTACTCGCAGGGAACAACTAATGAAAAACTGTTTTTT.

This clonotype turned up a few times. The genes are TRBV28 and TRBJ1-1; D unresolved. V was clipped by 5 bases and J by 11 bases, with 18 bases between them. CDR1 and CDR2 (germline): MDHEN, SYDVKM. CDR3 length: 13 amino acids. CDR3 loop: CASSTHGFLGAFF. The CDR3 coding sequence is TGTGCCAGCAGTACCCATGGGTTCCTTGGGGCTTTCTTT.

CDR3 in DNA: TGTGCCAGCAGTACTGAGGCCGGGTTCTATGGCTACACCTTC. Amino acid sequence: CASSTEAGFYGYTF. The chain uses TRBV28 and TRBJ1-2; D ambiguous. Germline V gene sequence: CDR1 MDHEN, CDR2 SYDVKM. V was trimmed by 5 bases and J by 4 bases, leaving 14 bases between them. The CDR3 sequence is 14 residues long.

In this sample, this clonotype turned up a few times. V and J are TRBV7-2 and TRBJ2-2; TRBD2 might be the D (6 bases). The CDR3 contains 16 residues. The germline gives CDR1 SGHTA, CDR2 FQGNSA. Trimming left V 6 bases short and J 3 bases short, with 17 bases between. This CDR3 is CASRITGLAHTGELFF. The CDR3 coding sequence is TGTGCCAGCAGAATAACGGGTCTAGCGCACACCGGGGAGCTGTTTTTT.

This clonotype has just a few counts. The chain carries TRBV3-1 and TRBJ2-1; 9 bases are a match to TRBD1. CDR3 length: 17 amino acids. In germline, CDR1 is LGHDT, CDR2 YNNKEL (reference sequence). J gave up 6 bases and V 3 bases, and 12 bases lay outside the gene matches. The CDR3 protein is CASSQFHRGPGPNEQFF. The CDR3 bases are TGTGCCAGCAGCCAGTTCCACAGGGGGCCGGGCCCCAATGAGCAGTTCTTC.

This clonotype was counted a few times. The CDR3 region is CASSLGDIAYEQYF. The CDR3 nucleotides read TGTGCCAGCAGTCTAGGGGACATAGCCTACGAGCAGTACTTC. The chain carries TRBV28 and TRBJ2-7; D is perhaps TRBD1 (6 bases). The V gene lost 5 bases and the J gene lost 2 bases, with 13 bases spanning the gap. From germline, CDR1 is MDHEN and CDR2 SYDVKM. This CDR3 has 14 amino acids.

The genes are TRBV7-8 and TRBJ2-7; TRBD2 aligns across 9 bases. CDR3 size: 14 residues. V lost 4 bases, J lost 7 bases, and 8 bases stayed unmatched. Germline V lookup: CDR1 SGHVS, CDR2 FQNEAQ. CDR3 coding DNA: TGTGCCAGCAGCTCAACGACTAGCGGAGGGGAGCAGTACGTC. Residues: CASSSTTSGGEQYV.

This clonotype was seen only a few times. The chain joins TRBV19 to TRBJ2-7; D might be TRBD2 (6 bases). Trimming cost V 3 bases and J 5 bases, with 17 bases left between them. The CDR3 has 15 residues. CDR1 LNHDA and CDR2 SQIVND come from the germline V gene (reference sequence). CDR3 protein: CASSIQAGRINEQYF. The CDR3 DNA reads TGTGCCAGTAGTATCCAAGCAGGGAGGATAAACGAGCAGTACTTC.

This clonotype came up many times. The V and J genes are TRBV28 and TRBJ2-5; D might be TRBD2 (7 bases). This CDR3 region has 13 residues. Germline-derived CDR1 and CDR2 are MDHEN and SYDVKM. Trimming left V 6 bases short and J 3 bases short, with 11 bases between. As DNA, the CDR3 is TGTGCCAGCAGCTTAGGGGGGGAAGAGACCCAGTACTTC. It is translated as CASSLGGEETQYF.

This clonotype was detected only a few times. Here the CDR3 reads CASSFLGGRNTDTQYF. The DNA of the CDR3 is TGTGCCAGCAGCTTCTTGGGCGGGAGGAACACAGATACGCAGTATTTT. The chain joins TRBV5-4 to TRBJ2-3; the match to TRBD2 covers 8 bases. Trimming removed 2 bases from V and 2 bases from J; junction bases left unmatched: 7. Germline-derived CDR1 and CDR2 are SGHNT and YYREEE (reference sequence). The CDR3 extends over 16 amino acids. Supplemented by reference TRBV5-4 and TRBJ2-3, the full variable domain reads ETGVTQSPTHLIKTRGQQVTLRCSSQSGHNTVSWYQQALGQGPQFIFQYYREEENGRGNFPPRFSGLQFPNYSSELNVNALELDDSALYLCASSFLGGRNTDTQYFGPGTRLTVL.

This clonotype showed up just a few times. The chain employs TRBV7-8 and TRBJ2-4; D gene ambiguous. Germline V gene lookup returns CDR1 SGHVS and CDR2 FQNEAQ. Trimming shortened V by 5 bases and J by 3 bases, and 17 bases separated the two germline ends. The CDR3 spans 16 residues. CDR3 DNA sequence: TGTGCCAGCAGCATGGAACGGGTCTTGGGCAAAAACATTCAGTACTTC. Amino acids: CASSMERVLGKNIQYF.

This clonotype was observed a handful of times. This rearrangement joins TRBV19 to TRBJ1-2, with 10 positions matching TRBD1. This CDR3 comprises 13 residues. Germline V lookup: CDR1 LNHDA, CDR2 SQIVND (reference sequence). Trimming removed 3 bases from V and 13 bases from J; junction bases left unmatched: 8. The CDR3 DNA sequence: TGTGCCAGTAGTATGGAGGGACAGGGGTCGATCACCTTC. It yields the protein CASSMEGQGSITF.

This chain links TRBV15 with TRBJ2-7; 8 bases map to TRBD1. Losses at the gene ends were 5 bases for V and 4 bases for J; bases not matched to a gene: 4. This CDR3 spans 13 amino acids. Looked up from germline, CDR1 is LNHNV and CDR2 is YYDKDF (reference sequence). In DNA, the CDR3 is TGTGCCACCAGCGAGGGACAGGCGTACGAGCAGTACGTC. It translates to CATSEGQAYEQYV.

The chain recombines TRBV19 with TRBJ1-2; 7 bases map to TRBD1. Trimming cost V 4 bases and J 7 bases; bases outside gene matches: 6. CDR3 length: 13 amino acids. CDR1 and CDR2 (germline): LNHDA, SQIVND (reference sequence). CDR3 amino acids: CASSTDRAVGYTF. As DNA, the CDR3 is TGTGCCAGTAGTACCGACAGGGCTGTTGGCTACACCTTC.

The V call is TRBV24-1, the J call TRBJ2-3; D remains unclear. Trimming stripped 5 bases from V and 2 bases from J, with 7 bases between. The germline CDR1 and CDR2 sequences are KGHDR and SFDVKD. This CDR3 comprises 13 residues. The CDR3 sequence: CATSGSNTDTQYF. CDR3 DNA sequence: TGTGCCACCAGTGGTTCGAACACAGATACGCAGTATTTT.

In DNA form, the CDR3 reads TGTGCCACCAGCAGAGATCTTGGCGTTCGGCAGGGGCGAGCTGAAGCTTTCTTT. It translates to CATSRDLGVRQGRAEAFF. This chain uses TRBV15 with TRBJ1-1, with D perhaps TRBD1 (6 bases). Germline CDR1 LNHNV, CDR2 YYDKDF (reference sequence). Trimming left V 0 bases short and J 6 bases short, with 23 bases between. The CDR3 runs to 18 residues.